Following are 20 T cell receptor beta chains from one sample sequenced in a study of response to subunit inactivated influenza vaccine. TCRdb independently ran MiXCR on the RT-PCR reads; one entry per CDR3 protein. The sample has roughly 760,000 distinct CDR3 sequences; around 20% are singletons. The sequencing here drew on PBMCs from blood, taken 5 days after vaccination. The receptors shown here come from a man aged 50 to 60 who received an inactivated influenza vaccine.

V and J are TRBV16 and TRBJ1-2; 8 bases fit TRBD1. V shed 0 bases and J 3 bases; nucleotides not matched to a gene: 6. The CDR3 extends over 16 amino acids. Per germline, CDR1 KGHSY and CDR2 FQNENV. CDR3 nucleotides: TGTGCCAGCAGCCAATCTCGGCAGGGGGCTGACTATGGCTACACCTTC. It is translated as CASSQSRQGADYGYTF.

The chain couples TRBV9 to TRBJ2-1, with 9 bases fitting TRBD2. The germline V gene has CDR1 SGDLS and CDR2 YYNGEE. Trimming at V came to 4 bases and at J to 12 bases, leaving 14 bases not matched to a gene. This CDR3 contains 15 residues. The CDR3 coding sequence is TGTGCCAGCAGCCCCCAGGCGGGAGGGCCCATCGGGCAGTTCTTC. Translated, it gives CASSPQAGGPIGQFF.

This clonotype was found a few times. The chain couples TRBV3-1 to TRBJ2-1; D is tentatively TRBD1 or TRBD2 (5 bases each). V was cut by 0 bases and J by 15 bases, with 15 bases left in between. The CDR3 runs to 13 residues. Germline lookup yields CDR1 LGHDT and CDR2 YNNKEL (reference sequence). The CDR3 loop reads CASSQEGTGMGFF. DNA for the CDR3: TGTGCCAGCAGCCAAGAAGGGACGGGCATGGGGTTCTTC.

The chain employs TRBV2 and TRBJ1-5; D may be TRBD1 (5 bases). The CDR3 has 14 amino acids. The germline V gene encodes CDR1 SNHLY and CDR2 FYNNEI. The V end was cut by 6 bases, the J end by 5 bases, with 14 bases between. The CDR3 spells CASSALGRDQPQHF. CDR3 nucleotide sequence: TGTGCCAGCAGCGCCTTGGGACGGGATCAGCCCCAGCATTTT.

The rearrangement links TRBV3-1 to TRBJ2-7, with D unresolved. With 3 bases removed from V and 6 bases from J, the gap between germline ends came to 12 bases. The CDR3 length is 13 residues. Germline CDR1 and CDR2: LGHDT and YNNKEL (reference sequence). CDR3 nucleotide sequence: TGTGCCAGCAGCCAGGGTGGCGGTGGCGAGCAGTACTTC. Translating it yields CASSQGGGGEQYF.

This clonotype has just a few counts. The rearrangement joins TRBV27 to TRBJ2-3, with a tentative D call TRBD1 (6 bases). The CDR3 has 17 amino acids. The ends were cut back, 4 bases at V and 4 bases at J, with 21 bases in the middle. Germline assignment: CDR1 MNHEY and CDR2 SMNVEV (reference sequence). The CDR3 sequence: CASSSFVTGLSADTQYF. DNA of the CDR3: TGTGCCAGCAGTTCTTTCGTAACAGGGCTGAGTGCAGATACGCAGTATTTT.

The CDR3 region is CSADRQGSTGELFF. DNA of the CDR3: TGCAGCGCGGACCGACAGGGATCCACCGGGGAGCTGTTTTTT. The chain carries TRBV29-1 and TRBJ2-2; TRBD1 matches at 7 bases. The CDR3 length is 14 residues. Germline trimming cut 7 bases from V and 4 bases from J; bases unmatched to any gene: 9. Germline CDR1 is SQVTM and CDR2 is ANQGSEA.

The J gene is TRBJ2-1, the V gene TRBV20-1; D gene uncertain. Looked up from germline, CDR1 is DFQATT and CDR2 is SNEGSKA (reference sequence). The ends were cut back, 2 bases at V and 0 bases at J, with 11 bases in the middle. This CDR3 contains 15 residues. As DNA, the CDR3 is TGCAGTGCTAGACGGCTCGCAAGCTCCTACAATGAGCAGTTCTTC. This translates into CSARRLASSYNEQFF.

A few counts support this clonotype. The chain links TRBV11-2 to TRBJ2-3; D unresolved. The germline gives CDR1 SGHAT, CDR2 FQNNGV. V was clipped by 2 bases and J by 10 bases, with 13 bases between them. CDR3 length: 13 amino acids. CDR3 sequence (DNA): TGTGCCAGCAGCTTAATGTCGGCGTCATCGCAGTATTTT. It specifies CASSLMSASSQYF.

This chain uses TRBV12-5 with TRBJ2-1, with 13 bases that match TRBD2. This CDR3 has 16 amino acids. V was pared by 4 bases and J by 6 bases, with 6 bases of the junction left unmatched. Per the germline V gene, CDR1 is LGHNT and CDR2 is FRNRAP. This chain's CDR3 is CASGSPRLAGGNEQFF. In nucleotides, the CDR3 is TGTGCTAGTGGTTCGCCGAGACTAGCGGGAGGCAATGAGCAGTTCTTC.

This chain joins TRBV5-1 and TRBJ2-3; TRBD2 might be the D (6 bases). V was pared by 4 bases and J by 0 bases, with 18 bases between. The CDR3 length is 17 residues. Per the germline V gene, CDR1 is SGHRS and CDR2 is YFSETQ. CDR3: CASSTEVLAPSTDTQYF. For the CDR3, the DNA is TGCGCCAGCAGCACGGAGGTGCTAGCGCCCAGCACAGATACGCAGTATTTT.

This clonotype was observed a handful of times. This chain uses TRBV20-1 with TRBJ2-3; 11 bases fit TRBD2. Germline V lookup: CDR1 DFQATT, CDR2 SNEGSKA (reference sequence). This CDR3 region has 16 residues. The J segment lost 1 base and the V segment lost 5 bases, leaving 8 bases of the junction unmatched. In DNA form, the CDR3 reads TGCAGTGCTTCAGTAGCGGGGGGGCGAGGCACAGATACGCAGTATTTT. As protein: CSASVAGGRGTDTQYF.

This clonotype was seen a handful of times. This chain connects TRBV7-2 to TRBJ2-7; D is unresolved. The V and J ends lost 5 bases and 10 bases respectively, with 15 bases between them. The CDR3 spans 12 residues. Looked up from germline, CDR1 is SGHTA and CDR2 is FQGNSA. The CDR3 is CASSTDGILQYF. The CDR3 DNA is TGTGCCAGCAGCACCGACGGTATTCTTCAGTACTTC.

Ten or more counts support this clonotype. The chain carries TRBV4-3 and TRBJ1-1; D uncertain. CDR1 is LGHNA and CDR2 is YSLEER in the germline V gene. CDR3 length: 14 residues. V was pared by 0 bases and J by 1 base, with 6 bases between. The CDR3 coding sequence is TGCGCCAGCAGCCAAGATGCAGGGAACACTGAAGCTTTCTTT. Translating gives CASSQDAGNTEAFF.

This clonotype was observed at least ten times. The chain links TRBV15 to TRBJ2-7, with D perhaps TRBD2 (6 bases). The length of the CDR3 is 14 residues. Trimming cost V 1 base and J 7 bases, with 14 bases left between them. Germline V gene sequence: CDR1 LNHNV, CDR2 YYDKDF (reference sequence). The CDR3 loop is CATSRARGLVEQYF. The CDR3 region has the DNA TGTGCCACCAGCAGAGCGCGGGGTCTGGTGGAGCAGTACTTC.

The chain is built from TRBV12-3 or TRBV12-4 and TRBJ1-3; D is unresolved. The CDR3 totals 12 residues. V was trimmed by 6 bases and J by 6 bases, leaving 9 bases between them. The CDR3 here is CASSSSVNTIYF. In nucleotides, the CDR3 is TGTGCCAGCAGCTCATCCGTAAACACCATATATTTT.

This clonotype occurred once. The chain uses TRBV27 and TRBJ2-5; a weak D match, TRBD1 (6 bases). CDR1 MNHEY and CDR2 SMNVEV come from the germline V gene (reference sequence). Trimming cost V 0 bases and J 4 bases, with 9 bases left between them. The CDR3 has 14 amino acids. The CDR3 reads CASSLSGAIETQYF. CDR3 DNA: TGTGCCAGCAGTTTATCGGGGGCGATAGAGACCCAGTACTTC.

This clonotype was seen only a few times. The rearrangement links TRBV25-1 to TRBJ1-1; TRBD1 might be the D (6 bases). V was cut by 2 bases and J by 1 base, with 11 bases left in between. From germline, CDR1 is MGHDK and CDR2 SYGVNS. The CDR3 extends over 15 amino acids. CDR3 DNA sequence: TGTGCCAGCAGTGAAGGGGGCAAAGGGAACACTGAAGCTTTCTTT. Translating it yields CASSEGGKGNTEAFF.

This clonotype was counted ten times or more. This chain uses TRBV20-1 with TRBJ2-7, with a tentative D call TRBD1 (5 bases). The germline V and J ends were trimmed by 6 bases and 2 bases, with 17 bases remaining between them. Germline CDR1 is DFQATT and CDR2 is SNEGSKA (reference sequence). CDR3 size: 14 residues. In DNA form, the CDR3 reads TGCAGTGCCGTAAAACAGGTACCCACCTACGAGCAGTACTTC. Translated: CSAVKQVPTYEQYF.

DNA of the CDR3: TGTGCCAGCAAACTAGCGGAGCACTACAATGAGCAGTTCTTC. Amino acids: CASKLAEHYNEQFF. The J gene is TRBJ2-1, the V gene TRBV28, with 8 bases aligning to TRBD2. Germline CDR1 and CDR2: MDHEN and SYDVKM. There are 14 residues in the CDR3. J lost 3 bases, V lost 7 bases, and 5 bases had no gene match.